This T cell receptor beta chain was captured by sequencing in a study of T-cell memory formation after mild COVID-19. Study-level information: Largely, the TCR clusters proved donor specific.

A word on this clonotype: Antigen specificity is unknown.

TCRdb redid the calling of the 5' RACE reads with MiXCR, one entry per CDR3 protein. The table lists a few hundred thousand distinct CDR3 sequences, roughly a fifth of them singletons, with 20% to 25% in the top ten. The study's findings and limits: Clones contracting day 15 to 85 were balanced CD4/CD8; later expanders leaned CD4+.

The V segment lost 0 bases and the J segment 2 bases; nucleotides outside the gene matches: 4. The V gene's germline CDR1 is MNHNY and CDR2 SVGAGI (reference sequence). The CDR3 is 16 amino acids. The rearrangement joins TRBV6-6 to TRBJ1-3, with 7 nucleotides matching TRBD1. This TCR was recovered from a man in his late teens or twenties who had mild COVID-19 (a few samples of this study predate the infection). Cell type and time point are not known. The sequenced sample consisted of PBMCs or a T cell subset sorted from them (not recorded which). DNA of the CDR3: TGTGCCAGCAGTTACTCGGGTCAGGGGGCTGGAAACACCATATATTTT. It specifies CASSYSGQGAGNTIYF.